The source of this T cell receptor (beta chain) is a study of human T cells and chemical hapten exposure. The germline gives CDR1 MNHEY, CDR2 SVGEGT. The CDR3 has 15 residues. Trimming pared 5 bases from V and 4 bases from J, leaving 17 bases between. The sample holds a few counts of this clonotype. Described time point: pre-sensitization, week 0. The treatment: therapeutic diphenylcyclopropenone sensitization with weekly scalp DPC. TCRdb reprocessed the RACE reads via MiXCR and lists one record per CDR3 protein. The sample includes some 330,000 distinct CDR3 sequences, around 5% of them seen just once.

The rearrangement links TRBV6-2 or TRBV6-3 to TRBJ1-2; D is possibly TRBD1 (5 bases). This sample comprised whole blood, obtained in connection with sensitization to the hapten diphenylcyclopropenone (DPC). This receptor was obtained from a woman aged 18 to 35 with alopecia areata. Some clones in this sample may be carry-over from other donors' samples. CDR3 region: CASSPNPTVLYGYTF. The CDR3 coding sequence is TGTGCCAGCAGTCCAAACCCGACAGTGCTCTATGGCTACACCTTC.